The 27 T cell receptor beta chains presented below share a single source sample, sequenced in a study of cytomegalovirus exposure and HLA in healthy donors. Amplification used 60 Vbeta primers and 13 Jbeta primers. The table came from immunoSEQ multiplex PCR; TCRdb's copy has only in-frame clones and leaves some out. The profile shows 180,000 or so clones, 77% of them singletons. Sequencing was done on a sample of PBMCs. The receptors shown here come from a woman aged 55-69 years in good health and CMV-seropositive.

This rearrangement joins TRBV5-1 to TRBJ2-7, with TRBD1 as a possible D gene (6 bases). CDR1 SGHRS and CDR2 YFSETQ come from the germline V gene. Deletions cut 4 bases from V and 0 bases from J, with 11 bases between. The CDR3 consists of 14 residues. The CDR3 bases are TGCGCCAGCAGCCCCCGGGACACCTCCTACGAGCAGTACTTC. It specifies CASSPRDTSYEQYF.

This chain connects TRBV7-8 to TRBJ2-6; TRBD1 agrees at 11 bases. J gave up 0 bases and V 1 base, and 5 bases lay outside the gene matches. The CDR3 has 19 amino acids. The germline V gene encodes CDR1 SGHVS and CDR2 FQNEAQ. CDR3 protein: CASSLGQGTGGSGANVLTF. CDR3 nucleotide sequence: TGTGCCAGCAGCTTAGGGCAGGGGACAGGGGGCTCTGGGGCCAACGTCCTGACTTTC. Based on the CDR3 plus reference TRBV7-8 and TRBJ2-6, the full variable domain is GAGVSQSPRYKVAKRGQDVALRCDPISGHVSLFWYQQALGQGPEFLTYFQNEAQLDKSGLPSDRFFAERPEGSVSTLKIQRTQQEDSAVYLCASSLGQGTGGSGANVLTFGAGSRLTVL.

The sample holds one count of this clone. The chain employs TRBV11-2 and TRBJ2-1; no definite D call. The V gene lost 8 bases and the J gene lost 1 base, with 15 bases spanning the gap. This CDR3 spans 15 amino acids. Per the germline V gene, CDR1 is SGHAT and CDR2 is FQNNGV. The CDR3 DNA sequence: TGTGCCAGCCGCGACTTCAAACGATCCTACAATGAGCAGTTCTTC. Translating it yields CASRDFKRSYNEQFF.

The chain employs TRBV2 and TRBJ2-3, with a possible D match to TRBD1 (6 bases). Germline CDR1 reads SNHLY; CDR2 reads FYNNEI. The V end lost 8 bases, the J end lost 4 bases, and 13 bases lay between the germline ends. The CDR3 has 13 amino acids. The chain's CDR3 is CASYVGAPDTQYF. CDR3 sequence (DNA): TGTGCCAGCTACGTGGGGGCTCCAGATACGCAGTATTTT.

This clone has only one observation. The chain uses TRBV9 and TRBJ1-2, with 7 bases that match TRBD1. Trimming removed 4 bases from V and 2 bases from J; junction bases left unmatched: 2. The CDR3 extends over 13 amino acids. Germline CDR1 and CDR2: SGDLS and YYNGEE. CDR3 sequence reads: CASSLGQNYGYTF. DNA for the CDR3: TGTGCCAGCAGCCTGGGACAGAACTATGGCTACACCTTC. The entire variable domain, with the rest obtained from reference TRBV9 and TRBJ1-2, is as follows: DSGVTQTPKHLITATGQRVTLRCSPRSGDLSVYWYQQSLDQGLQFLIQYYNGEERAKGNILERFSAQQFPDLHSELNLSSLELGDSALYFCASSLGQNYGYTFGSGTRLTVV.

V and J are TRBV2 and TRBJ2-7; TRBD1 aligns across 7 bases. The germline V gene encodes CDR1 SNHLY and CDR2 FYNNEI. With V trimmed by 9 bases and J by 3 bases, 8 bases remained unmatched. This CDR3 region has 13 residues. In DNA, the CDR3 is TGTGCCAGGTCCGGGACAGACCGCTACGAGCAGTACTTC. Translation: CARSGTDRYEQYF.

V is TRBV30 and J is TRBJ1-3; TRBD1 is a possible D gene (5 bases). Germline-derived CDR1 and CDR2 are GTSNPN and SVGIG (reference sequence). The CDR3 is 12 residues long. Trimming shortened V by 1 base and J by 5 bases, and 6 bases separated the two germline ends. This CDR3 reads CAWSEDRNTIYF. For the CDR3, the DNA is TGTGCCTGGAGTGAGGACAGAAACACCATATATTTT.

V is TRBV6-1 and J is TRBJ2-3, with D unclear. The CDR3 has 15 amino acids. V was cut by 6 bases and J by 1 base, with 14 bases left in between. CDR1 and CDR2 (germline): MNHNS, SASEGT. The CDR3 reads CASSPLALRTDTQYF. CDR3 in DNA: TGTGCCAGCAGCCCGTTAGCACTTCGCACAGATACGCAGTATTTT.

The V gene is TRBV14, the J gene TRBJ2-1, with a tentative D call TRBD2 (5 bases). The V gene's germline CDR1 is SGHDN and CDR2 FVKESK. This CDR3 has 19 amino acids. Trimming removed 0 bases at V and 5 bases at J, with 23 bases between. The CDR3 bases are TGTGCCAGCAGCCAAGATCAATGGGCTAGCCCAATCGCCCACAATGAGCAGTTCTTC. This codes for CASSQDQWASPIAHNEQFF.

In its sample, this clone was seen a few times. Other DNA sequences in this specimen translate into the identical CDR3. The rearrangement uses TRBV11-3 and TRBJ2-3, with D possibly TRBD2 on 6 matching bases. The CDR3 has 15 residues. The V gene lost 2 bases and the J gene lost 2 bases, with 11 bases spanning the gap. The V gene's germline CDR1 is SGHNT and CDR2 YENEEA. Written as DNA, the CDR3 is TGTGCCAGCAGCTTATGGGGGGATTCCACAGATACGCAGTATTTT. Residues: CASSLWGDSTDTQYF.

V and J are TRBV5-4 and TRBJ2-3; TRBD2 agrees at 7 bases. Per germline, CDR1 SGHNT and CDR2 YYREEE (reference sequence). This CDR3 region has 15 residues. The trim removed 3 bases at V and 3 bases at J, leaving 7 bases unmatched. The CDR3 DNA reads TGTGCCAGCAGCTCCTTGGGGGGGAGGACAGATACGCAGTATTTT. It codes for CASSSLGGRTDTQYF.

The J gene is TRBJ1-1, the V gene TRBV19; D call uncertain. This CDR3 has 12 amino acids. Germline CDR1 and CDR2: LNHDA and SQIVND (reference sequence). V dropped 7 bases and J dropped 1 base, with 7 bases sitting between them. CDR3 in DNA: TGTGCCAGTAATCCAGGGAACACTGAAGCTTTCTTT. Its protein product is CASNPGNTEAFF.

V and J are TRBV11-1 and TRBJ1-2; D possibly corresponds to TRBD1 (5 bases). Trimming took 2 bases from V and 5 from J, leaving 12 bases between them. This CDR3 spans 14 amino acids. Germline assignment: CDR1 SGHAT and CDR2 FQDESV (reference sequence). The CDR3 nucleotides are TGTGCCAGCAGCTTATTTCAGGGCCCTTATGGCTACACCTTC. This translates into CASSLFQGPYGYTF.

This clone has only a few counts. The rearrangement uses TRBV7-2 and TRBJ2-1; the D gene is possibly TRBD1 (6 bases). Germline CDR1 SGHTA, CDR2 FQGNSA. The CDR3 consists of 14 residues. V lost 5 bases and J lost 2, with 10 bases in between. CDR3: CASSLYRAYNEQFF. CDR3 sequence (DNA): TGTGCCAGCAGCCTATACAGGGCCTACAATGAGCAGTTCTTC.

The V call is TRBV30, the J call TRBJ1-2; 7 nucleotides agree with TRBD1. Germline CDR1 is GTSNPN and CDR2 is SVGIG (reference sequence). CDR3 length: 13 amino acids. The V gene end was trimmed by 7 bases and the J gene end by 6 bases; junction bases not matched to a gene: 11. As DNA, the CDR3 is TGTGCCTCCTCTCCACAGGGGAGAAATGGCTACACCTTC. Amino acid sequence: CASSPQGRNGYTF.

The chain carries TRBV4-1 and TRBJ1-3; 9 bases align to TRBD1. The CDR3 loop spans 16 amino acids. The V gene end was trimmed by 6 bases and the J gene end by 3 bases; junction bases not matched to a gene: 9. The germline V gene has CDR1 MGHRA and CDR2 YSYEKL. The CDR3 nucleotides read TGCGCCAGCAGAGGACTACAGGGGGCCCTTGGAAACACCATATATTTT. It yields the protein CASRGLQGALGNTIYF.

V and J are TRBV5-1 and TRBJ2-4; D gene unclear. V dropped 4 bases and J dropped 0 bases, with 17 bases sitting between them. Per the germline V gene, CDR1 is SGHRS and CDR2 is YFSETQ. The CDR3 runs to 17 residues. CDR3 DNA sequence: TGCGCCAGCAGCCCCTATGCCCCCTCCATAGCCAAAAACATTCAGTACTTC. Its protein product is CASSPYAPSIAKNIQYF.

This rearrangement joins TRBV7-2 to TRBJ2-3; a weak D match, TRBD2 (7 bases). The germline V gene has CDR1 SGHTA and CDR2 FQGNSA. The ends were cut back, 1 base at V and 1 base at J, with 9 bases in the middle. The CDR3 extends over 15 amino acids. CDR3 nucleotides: TGTGCCAGCAGCTTAGTAGGGGGGGGCACAGATACGCAGTATTTT. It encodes CASSLVGGGTDTQYF.

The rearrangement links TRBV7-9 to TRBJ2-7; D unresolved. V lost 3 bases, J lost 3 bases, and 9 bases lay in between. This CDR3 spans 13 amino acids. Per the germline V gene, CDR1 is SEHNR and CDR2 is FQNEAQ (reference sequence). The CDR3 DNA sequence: TGTGCCAGCAGCTTGGTTTCAGACTACGAGCAGTACTTC. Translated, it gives CASSLVSDYEQYF.

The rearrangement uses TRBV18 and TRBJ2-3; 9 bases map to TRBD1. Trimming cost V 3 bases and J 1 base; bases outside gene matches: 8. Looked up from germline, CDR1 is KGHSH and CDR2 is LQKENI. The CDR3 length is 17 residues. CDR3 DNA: TGTGCCAGCTCACCCCCGGACAGGGGAAGGGGCACAGATACGCAGTATTTT. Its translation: CASSPPDRGRGTDTQYF.

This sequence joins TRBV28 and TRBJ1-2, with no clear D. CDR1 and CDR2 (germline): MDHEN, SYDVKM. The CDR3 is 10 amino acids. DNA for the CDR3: TGTGCTTCCTACCGCTATGGCTACACCTTC. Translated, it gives CASYRYGYTF.

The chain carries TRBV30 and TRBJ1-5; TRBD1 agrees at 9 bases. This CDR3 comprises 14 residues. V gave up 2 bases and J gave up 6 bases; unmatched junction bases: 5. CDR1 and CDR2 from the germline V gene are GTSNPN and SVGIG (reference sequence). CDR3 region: CAWSRDRGGQPQHF. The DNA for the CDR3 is TGTGCCTGGAGTAGAGACAGGGGGGGTCAGCCCCAGCATTTT.

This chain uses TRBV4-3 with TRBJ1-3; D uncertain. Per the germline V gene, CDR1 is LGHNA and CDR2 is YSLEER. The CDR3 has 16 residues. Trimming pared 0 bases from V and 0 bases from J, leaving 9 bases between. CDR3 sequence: CASSQETPGSGNTIYF. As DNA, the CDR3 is TGCGCCAGCAGCCAAGAAACGCCCGGCTCTGGAAACACCATATATTTT.

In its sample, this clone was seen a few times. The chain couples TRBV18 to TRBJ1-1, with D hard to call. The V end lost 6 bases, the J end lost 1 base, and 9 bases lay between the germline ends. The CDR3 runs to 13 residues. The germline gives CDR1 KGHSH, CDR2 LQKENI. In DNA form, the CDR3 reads TGTGCCAGCTCGTACGGGGAGAACACTGAAGCTTTCTTT. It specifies CASSYGENTEAFF.

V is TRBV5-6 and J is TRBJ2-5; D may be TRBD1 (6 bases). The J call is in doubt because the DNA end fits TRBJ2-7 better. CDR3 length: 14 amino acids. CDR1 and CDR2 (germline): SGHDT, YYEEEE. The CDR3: CASSLQGTTYEQYF. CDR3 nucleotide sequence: TGTGCCAGCAGCCTACAGGGTACAACCTACGAGCAGTACTTC.

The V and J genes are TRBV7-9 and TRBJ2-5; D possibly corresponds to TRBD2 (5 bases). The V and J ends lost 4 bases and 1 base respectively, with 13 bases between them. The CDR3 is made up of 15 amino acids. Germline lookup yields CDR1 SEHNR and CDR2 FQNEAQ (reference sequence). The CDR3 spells CASSSPTGIQETQYF. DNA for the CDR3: TGTGCCAGCAGCTCCCCGACGGGAATCCAAGAGACCCAGTACTTC.

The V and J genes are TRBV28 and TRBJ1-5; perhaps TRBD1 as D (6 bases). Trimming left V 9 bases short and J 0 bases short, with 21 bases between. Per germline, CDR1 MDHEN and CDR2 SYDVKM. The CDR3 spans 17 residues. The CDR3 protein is CASTYYAGVYSNQPQHF. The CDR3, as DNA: TGTGCCAGTACGTACTATGCAGGGGTTTATAGCAATCAGCCCCAGCATTTT.